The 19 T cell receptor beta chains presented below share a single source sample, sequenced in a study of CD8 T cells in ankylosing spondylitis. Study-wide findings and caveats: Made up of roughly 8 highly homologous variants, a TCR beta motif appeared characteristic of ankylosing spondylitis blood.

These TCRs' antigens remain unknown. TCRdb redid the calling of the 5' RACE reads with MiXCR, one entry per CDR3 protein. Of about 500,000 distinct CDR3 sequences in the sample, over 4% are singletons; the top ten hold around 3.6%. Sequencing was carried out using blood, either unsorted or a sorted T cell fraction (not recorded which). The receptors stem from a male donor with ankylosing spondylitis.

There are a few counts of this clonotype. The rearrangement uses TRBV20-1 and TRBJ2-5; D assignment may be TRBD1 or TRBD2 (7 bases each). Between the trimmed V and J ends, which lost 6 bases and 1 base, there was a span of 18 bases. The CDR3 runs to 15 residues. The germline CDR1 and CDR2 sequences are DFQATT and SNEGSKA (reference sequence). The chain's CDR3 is CSANDREGFQETQYF. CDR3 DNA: TGCAGTGCCAACGACAGGGAGGGGTTCCAAGAGACCCAGTACTTC.

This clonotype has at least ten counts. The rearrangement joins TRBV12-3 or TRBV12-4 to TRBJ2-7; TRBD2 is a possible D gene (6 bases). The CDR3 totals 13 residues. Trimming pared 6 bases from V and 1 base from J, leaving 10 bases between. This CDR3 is CASRRGESYEQYF. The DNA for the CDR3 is TGTGCCAGCAGGCGGGGAGAGTCCTACGAGCAGTACTTC.

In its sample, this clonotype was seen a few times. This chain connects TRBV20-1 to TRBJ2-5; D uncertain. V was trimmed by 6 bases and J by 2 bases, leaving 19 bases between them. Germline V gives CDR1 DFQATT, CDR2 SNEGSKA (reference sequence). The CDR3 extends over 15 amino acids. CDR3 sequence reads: CSATDPAKVQETQYF. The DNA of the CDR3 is TGCAGTGCCACTGACCCCGCTAAAGTTCAAGAGACCCAGTACTTC.

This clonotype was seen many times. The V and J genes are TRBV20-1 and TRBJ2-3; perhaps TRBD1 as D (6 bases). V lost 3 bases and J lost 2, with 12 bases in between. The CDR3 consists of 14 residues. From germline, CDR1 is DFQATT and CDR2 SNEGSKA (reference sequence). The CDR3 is CSARRAGVTDTQYF. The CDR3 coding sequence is TGCAGTGCTAGGAGGGCAGGGGTCACAGATACGCAGTATTTT.

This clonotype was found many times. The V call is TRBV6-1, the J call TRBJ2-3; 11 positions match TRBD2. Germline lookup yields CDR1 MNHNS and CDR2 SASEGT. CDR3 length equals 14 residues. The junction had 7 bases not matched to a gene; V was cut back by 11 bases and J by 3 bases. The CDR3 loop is CAVRLAGKTDTQYF. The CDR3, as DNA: TGTGCCGTCCGACTAGCGGGGAAGACAGATACGCAGTATTTT.

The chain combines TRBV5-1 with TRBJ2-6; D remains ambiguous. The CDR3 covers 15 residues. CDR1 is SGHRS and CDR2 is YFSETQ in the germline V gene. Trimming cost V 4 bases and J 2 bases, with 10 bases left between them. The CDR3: CASSEGWTGANVLTF. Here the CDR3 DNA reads TGCGCCAGCAGCGAAGGTTGGACTGGGGCCAACGTCCTGACTTTC.

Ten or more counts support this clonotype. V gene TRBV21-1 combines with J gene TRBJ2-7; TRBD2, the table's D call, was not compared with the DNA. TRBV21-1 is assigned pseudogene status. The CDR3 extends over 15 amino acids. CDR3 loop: CASSKEGTDTYEQYF. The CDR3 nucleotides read TGTGCCAGCAGCAAAGAAGGGACTGATACCTACGAGCAGTACTTC.

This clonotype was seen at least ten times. Here the CDR3 DNA reads TGCGCCAGCAGCTTGGCGACTAGCGGGAGGGTTTACAATGAGCAGTTCTTC. Translating it yields CASSLATSGRVYNEQFF. The chain joins TRBV5-1 to TRBJ2-1; TRBD2 matches at 14 bases. The CDR3 totals 17 residues. Germline V CDR1 and CDR2: SGHRS, YFSETQ. V lost 0 bases and J lost 4; bases outside the gene matches: 3.

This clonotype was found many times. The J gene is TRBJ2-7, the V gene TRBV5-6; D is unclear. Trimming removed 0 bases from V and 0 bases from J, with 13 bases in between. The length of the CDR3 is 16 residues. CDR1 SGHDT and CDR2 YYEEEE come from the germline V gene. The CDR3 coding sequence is TGTGCCAGCAGCTTGGTTAGTTTCGTCGGCTCCTACGAGCAGTACTTC. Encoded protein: CASSLVSFVGSYEQYF.

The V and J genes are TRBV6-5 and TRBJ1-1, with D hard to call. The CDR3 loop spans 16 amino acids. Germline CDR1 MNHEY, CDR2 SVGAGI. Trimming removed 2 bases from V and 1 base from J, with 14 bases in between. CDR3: CASSYRRLSGNTEAFF. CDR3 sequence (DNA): TGTGCCAGCAGTTACCGACGCCTGTCCGGGAACACTGAAGCTTTCTTT.

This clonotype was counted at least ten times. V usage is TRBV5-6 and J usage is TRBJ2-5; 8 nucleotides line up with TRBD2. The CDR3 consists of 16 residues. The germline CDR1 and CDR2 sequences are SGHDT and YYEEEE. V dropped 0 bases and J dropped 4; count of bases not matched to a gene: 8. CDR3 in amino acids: CASSLAGRARRETQYF. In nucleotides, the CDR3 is TGTGCCAGCAGCTTGGCCGGGAGGGCAAGGCGAGAGACCCAGTACTTC.

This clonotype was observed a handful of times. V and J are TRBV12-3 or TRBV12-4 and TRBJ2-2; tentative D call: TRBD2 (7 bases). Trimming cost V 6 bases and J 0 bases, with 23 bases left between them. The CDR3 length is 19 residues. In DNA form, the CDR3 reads TGTGCCAGCAGCCTCCTTATAAGGGGGGGAACTGCGAACACCGGGGAGCTGTTTTTT. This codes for CASSLLIRGGTANTGELFF.

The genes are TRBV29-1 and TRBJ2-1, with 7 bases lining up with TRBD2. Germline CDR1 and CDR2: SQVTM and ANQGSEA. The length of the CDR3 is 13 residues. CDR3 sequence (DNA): TGCAGTATCCTAGCGGTAATCTACAATGAGCAGTTCTTC. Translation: CSILAVIYNEQFF.

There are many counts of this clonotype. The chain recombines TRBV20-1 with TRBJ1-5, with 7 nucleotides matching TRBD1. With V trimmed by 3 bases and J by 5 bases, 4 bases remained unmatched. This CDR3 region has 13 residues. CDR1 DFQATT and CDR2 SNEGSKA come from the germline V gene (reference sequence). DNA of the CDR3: TGCAGTGCTAGGGGGGACAGCGATCAGCCCCAGCATTTT. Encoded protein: CSARGDSDQPQHF.

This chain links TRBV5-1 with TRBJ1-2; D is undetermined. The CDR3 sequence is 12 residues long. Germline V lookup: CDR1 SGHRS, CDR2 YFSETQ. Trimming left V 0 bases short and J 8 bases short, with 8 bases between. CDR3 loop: CASSLDFNGYTF. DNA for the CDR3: TGCGCCAGCAGCTTGGACTTCAACGGCTACACCTTC.

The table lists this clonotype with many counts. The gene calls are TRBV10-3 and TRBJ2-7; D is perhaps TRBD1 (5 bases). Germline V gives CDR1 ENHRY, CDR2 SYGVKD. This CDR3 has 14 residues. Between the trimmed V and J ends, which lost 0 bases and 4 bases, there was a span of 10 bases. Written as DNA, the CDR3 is TGTGCCATCAGTGAGTCGGGGCAGGGATACGAGCAGTACTTC. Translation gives CAISESGQGYEQYF.

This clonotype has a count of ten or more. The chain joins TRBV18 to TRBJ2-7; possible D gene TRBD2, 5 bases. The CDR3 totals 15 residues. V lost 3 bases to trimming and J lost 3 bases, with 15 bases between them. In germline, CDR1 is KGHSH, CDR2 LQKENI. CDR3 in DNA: TGTGCCAGCTCACCTCAAGAGGGATTTCGCTACGAGCAGTACTTC. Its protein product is CASSPQEGFRYEQYF.

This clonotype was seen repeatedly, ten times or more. CDR3 nucleotides: TGCAGTGCTAGAGTCGATTATGGCTACACCTTC. This encodes CSARVDYGYTF. The J gene is TRBJ1-2, the V gene TRBV20-1; D is unresolved. Germline V CDR1 and CDR2: DFQATT, SNEGSKA (reference sequence). With 1 base removed from V and 5 bases from J, the gap between germline ends came to 5 bases. The CDR3 spans 11 residues.

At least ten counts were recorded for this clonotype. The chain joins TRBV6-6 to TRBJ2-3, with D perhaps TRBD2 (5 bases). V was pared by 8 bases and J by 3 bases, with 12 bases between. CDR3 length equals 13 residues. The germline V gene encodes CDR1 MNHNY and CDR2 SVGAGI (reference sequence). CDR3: CASRAGLTDTQYF. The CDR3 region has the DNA TGTGCCAGCCGGGCGGGCCTTACAGATACGCAGTATTTT.